These 27 T cell receptor beta chains originate from one sample sequenced in a study of blood T cell repertoires in COVID-19. TCRdb's copy holds only in-frame clones and misses some; the assay was immunoSEQ multiplex PCR. The sample has approximately 240,000 clones; about 85% are singletons. Material: peripheral blood. These TCRs come from a woman aged 18-29 years who had recovered from COVID-19.

The chain links TRBV7-2 to TRBJ2-7; possibly TRBD2 for D (6 bases). The CDR3 sequence is 17 residues long. The germline V and J ends were trimmed by 2 bases and 0 bases, with 17 bases remaining between them. Per the germline V gene, CDR1 is SGHTA and CDR2 is FQGNSA. The CDR3 DNA reads as TGTGCCAGCAGCTTAAAAGCAATAGCGGCGAGCTCCTACGAGCAGTACTTC. The encoded protein is CASSLKAIAASSYEQYF. Using reference TRBV7-2 and TRBJ2-7 for the parts outside the CDR3, the full variable domain is GAGVSQSPSNKVTEKGKDVELRCDPISGHTALYWYRQSLGQGLEFLIYFQGNSAPDKSGLPSDRFSAERTGGSVSTLTIQRTQQEDSAVYLCASSLKAIAASSYEQYFGPGTRLTVT.

The rearrangement uses TRBV9 and TRBJ2-1; TRBD2 matches 11 bases. With 0 bases clipped from V and 10 bases from J, the junction kept 6 bases outside the gene matches. The CDR3 contains 15 residues. Germline V CDR1 and CDR2: SGDLS, YYNGEE. DNA of the CDR3: TGTGCCAGCAGCGTAGGCCTAGCGGGAGGTGGGGAGCAGTTCTTC. Amino acid sequence: CASSVGLAGGGEQFF.

Comments on this clone: Other DNA sequences in the sample encode the same CDR3. The V call is TRBV9, the J call TRBJ2-1, with TRBD2 matching over 10 bases. J lost 5 bases, V lost 0 bases, and 2 bases had no gene match. The CDR3 totals 15 residues. Per germline, CDR1 SGDLS and CDR2 YYNGEE. CDR3 bases: TGTGCCAGCAGCGTAGGCACTAGCGGGAACAATGAGCAGTTCTTC. Its protein is CASSVGTSGNNEQFF. Drawing the rest from reference TRBV9 and TRBJ2-1, the complete variable domain is DSGVTQTPKHLITATGQRVTLRCSPRSGDLSVYWYQQSLDQGLQFLIQYYNGEERAKGNILERFSAQQFPDLHSELNLSSLELGDSALYFCASSVGTSGNNEQFFGPGTRLTVL.

This rearrangement joins TRBV7-7 to TRBJ2-5, with D possibly TRBD2 on 6 matching bases. V gave up 5 bases and J gave up 2 bases, with 6 bases separating them. The CDR3 loop spans 12 amino acids. Germline-derived CDR1 and CDR2 are SSHAT and FNYEAQ (reference sequence). This CDR3 is CASSAGQETQYF. The DNA of the CDR3 is TGTGCCAGCAGCGCGGGGCAAGAGACCCAGTACTTC.

The table lists this clone with a count of one. The chain links TRBV20-1 to TRBJ2-1, with 9 bases fitting TRBD2. V gave up 3 bases and J gave up 4 bases; unmatched junction bases: 4. The CDR3 is 14 residues long. Germline lookup yields CDR1 DFQATT and CDR2 SNEGSKA (reference sequence). CDR3 amino acids: CSASRTSAYNEQFF. The CDR3, as DNA: TGCAGTGCTAGTAGGACTAGCGCTTACAATGAGCAGTTCTTC.

DNA of the CDR3: TGTGCCAGCAGCCCCGAAGGTGTGACAAAAGAGACCCAGTACTTC. This gives the protein CASSPEGVTKETQYF. This chain connects TRBV9 to TRBJ2-5; D gene uncertain. Germline CDR1 and CDR2: SGDLS and YYNGEE. The V gene lost 4 bases and the J gene lost 3 bases, with 16 bases spanning the gap. The CDR3 covers 15 residues.

The chain couples TRBV9 to TRBJ1-1, with TRBD1 matching over 9 bases. The CDR3 extends over 16 amino acids. Trimming cost V 3 bases and J 1 base; bases outside gene matches: 7. The germline CDR1 and CDR2 sequences are SGDLS and YYNGEE. The CDR3 DNA reads as TGTGCCAGCAGCGCAGATAGGGACAGGGAGAACACTGAAGCTTTCTTT. Protein: CASSADRDRENTEAFF.

The CDR3 sequence is CSVGSLRGTEAFF. For the CDR3, the DNA is TGCAGCGTGGGCTCCCTAAGAGGGACTGAAGCTTTCTTT. The chain employs TRBV29-1 and TRBJ1-1; D is unresolved. The V and J ends lost 6 bases and 5 bases respectively, with 16 bases between them. This CDR3 region has 13 residues. CDR1 is SQVTM, CDR2 ANQGSEA, per germline.

The V and J genes are TRBV6-5 and TRBJ1-6; 12 positions match TRBD1. The germline V gene encodes CDR1 MNHEY and CDR2 SVGAGI. J was trimmed by 8 bases and V by 4 bases; bases with no gene match: 3. The CDR3 totals 15 residues. The CDR3 region has the DNA TGTGCCAGCAGTTCCGGGACAGGGGGCGATTCACCCCTCCACTTT. Translation gives CASSSGTGGDSPLHF.

The chain employs TRBV29-1 and TRBJ2-7, with D hard to call. Trimming removed 7 bases at V and 4 bases at J, with 8 bases between. Germline V gene sequence: CDR1 SQVTM, CDR2 ANQGSEA. The CDR3 is made up of 10 amino acids. The CDR3 DNA sequence: TGCAGCGCCCTAGGTTACGAGCAGTACTTC. As protein: CSALGYEQYF.

CDR3 in DNA: TGTGCCAGCAGCTTGACAGAGATGAACACTGAAGCTTTCTTT. Protein sequence: CASSLTEMNTEAFF. The chain combines TRBV11-1 with TRBJ1-1; perhaps TRBD1 as D (5 bases). Trimming pared 3 bases from V and 0 bases from J, leaving 8 bases between. CDR3 length: 14 residues. Looked up from germline, CDR1 is SGHAT and CDR2 is FQDESV (reference sequence).

The chain is built from TRBV20-1 and TRBJ1-2, with D unclear. The CDR3 extends over 11 amino acids. Trimming pared 3 bases from V and 4 bases from J, leaving 6 bases between. Germline V gene lookup returns CDR1 DFQATT and CDR2 SNEGSKA (reference sequence). CDR3 region: CSASPVYGYTF. The CDR3 coding sequence is TGCAGTGCTAGCCCGGTCTATGGCTACACCTTC.

The chain has TRBV19 and TRBJ1-1; maybe TRBD1 (5 bases). CDR3 length equals 12 residues. Germline V CDR1 and CDR2: LNHDA, SQIVND (reference sequence). Trimming left V 3 bases short and J 10 bases short, with 12 bases between. CDR3 sequence reads: CASSIGTNVAFF. CDR3 nucleotides: TGTGCCAGTAGTATTGGGACTAATGTAGCTTTCTTT.

This clone was picked up one time. The CDR3 DNA is TGCAGTGCCTGGCTTGCCTACGAGCAGTACTTC. It specifies CSAWLAYEQYF. The chain carries TRBV20-1 and TRBJ2-7; no firm D call. Trimming stripped 6 bases from V and 2 bases from J, with 8 bases between. The CDR3 loop spans 11 amino acids. The germline CDR1 and CDR2 sequences are DFQATT and SNEGSKA (reference sequence).

The rearrangement joins TRBV29-1 to TRBJ2-2; 11 bases match TRBD2. The germline V gene encodes CDR1 SQVTM and CDR2 ANQGSEA. CDR3 length equals 17 residues. V shed 7 bases and J 2 bases; nucleotides not matched to a gene: 12. CDR3 loop: CSGSGLAGRTNTGELFF. The CDR3 DNA reads TGCAGCGGTAGTGGACTAGCGGGCCGTACTAACACCGGGGAGCTGTTTTTT.

The CDR3 bases are TGTGCCAGCAGCCCTGGTCCCGCTATCCACTTT. Protein product: CASSPGPAIHF. The gene calls are TRBV2 and TRBJ1-6; no clear D. Germline CDR1 SNHLY, CDR2 FYNNEI. The CDR3 spans 11 residues. Trimming cost V 6 bases and J 17 bases, with 14 bases left between them. The variable domain in full, with the rest retrieved from reference TRBV2 and TRBJ1-6, is EPEVTQTPSHQVTQMGQEVILRCVPISNHLYFYWYRQILGQKVEFLVSFYNNEISEKSEIFDDQFSVERPDGSNFTLKIRSTKLEDSAMYFCASSPGPAIHFGNGTRLTVT.

The chain is built from TRBV7-8 and TRBJ1-2; no definite D call. The V and J ends lost 2 bases and 8 bases respectively, with 9 bases between them. The CDR3 totals 12 residues. Germline CDR1 reads SGHVS; CDR2 reads FQNEAQ. CDR3 sequence reads: CASSLTRAGYTF. The CDR3 DNA is TGTGCCAGCAGCTTAACTCGAGCAGGCTACACCTTC.

This sequence joins TRBV19 and TRBJ2-3; no definite D call. The germline V gene has CDR1 LNHDA and CDR2 SQIVND (reference sequence). V was cut by 0 bases and J by 2 bases, with 6 bases left in between. This CDR3 is 14 amino acids long. CDR3 sequence: CASSIDISTDTQYF. In DNA form, the CDR3 reads TGTGCCAGTAGTATAGACATTTCCACAGATACGCAGTATTTT.

The chain joins TRBV25-1 to TRBJ2-3; TRBD2 aligns across 7 bases. Trimming took 2 bases from V and 6 from J; bases not matched to a gene: 8. Germline V gene data show CDR1 as MGHDK and CDR2 as SYGVNS. The CDR3 runs 15 residues. As DNA, the CDR3 is TGTGCCAGCAGTGAACGTCCGGGAGGCGAGGATACGCAGTATTTT. Translated, it gives CASSERPGGEDTQYF.

This sequence joins TRBV18 and TRBJ1-4; 7 bases match TRBD1. Losses at the gene ends were 3 bases for V and 7 bases for J; bases not matched to a gene: 8. Germline CDR1 KGHSH, CDR2 LQKENI. CDR3 length: 15 amino acids. The CDR3 DNA reads as TGTGCCAGCTCACCCCCAGGGGGTAGAAGTGAAAAACTGTTTTTT. Protein sequence: CASSPPGGRSEKLFF.

The rearrangement joins TRBV5-5 to TRBJ1-5; TRBD1 matches 7 bases. CDR3 size: 16 residues. The trim removed 4 bases at V and 0 bases at J, leaving 7 bases unmatched. Germline V CDR1 and CDR2: SGHKS, YYEKEE (reference sequence). For the CDR3, the DNA is TGTGCCAGCAGCCGGACAGGAGACAATAGCAATCAGCCCCAGCATTTT. Its translation is CASSRTGDNSNQPQHF.

The genes are TRBV30 and TRBJ1-6; 7 bases map to TRBD1. V lost 2 bases to trimming and J lost 3 bases; unmatched junction nucleotides: 4. This CDR3 spans 15 amino acids. Germline V lookup: CDR1 GTSNPN, CDR2 SVGIG (reference sequence). CDR3 bases: TGTGCCTGGAGTACCGGACAGGTCTATAATTCACCCCTCCACTTT. The encoded protein is CAWSTGQVYNSPLHF. Variable domain in full (rest from reference TRBV30 and TRBJ1-6): SQTIHQWPATLVQPVGSPLSLECTVEGTSNPNLYWYRQAAGRGLQLLFYSVGIGQISSEVPQNLSASRPQDRQFILSSKKLLLSDSGFYLCAWSTGQVYNSPLHFGNGTRLTVT.

The chain uses TRBV5-4 and TRBJ1-4; no clear D gene. This CDR3 comprises 13 residues. Between the trimmed V and J ends, which lost 3 bases and 4 bases, there was a span of 7 bases. Germline loops: CDR1 SGHNT, CDR2 YYREEE (reference sequence). The CDR3 sequence: CASSSRDNEKLFF. The CDR3 region has the DNA TGTGCCAGCAGCTCGAGGGATAATGAAAAACTGTTTTTT.

The chain is built from TRBV5-1 and TRBJ1-2; 9 bases line up with TRBD1. V dropped 2 bases and J dropped 6; count of bases not matched to a gene: 5. The germline CDR1 and CDR2 sequences are SGHRS and YFSETQ. CDR3 length equals 14 residues. CDR3: CASSLQGAGDGYTF. CDR3 DNA: TGCGCCAGCAGCTTACAGGGGGCAGGTGATGGCTACACCTTC.

CDR3 sequence (DNA): TGTGCCAGTAGTAGGGACAGTTTCACAGATACGCAGTATTTT. Its protein is CASSRDSFTDTQYF. The chain joins TRBV19 to TRBJ2-3; 7 nucleotides line up with TRBD1. CDR3 size: 14 residues. Germline V lookup: CDR1 LNHDA, CDR2 SQIVND (reference sequence). Trimming took 4 bases from V and 2 from J; bases not matched to a gene: 3.

This chain links TRBV2 with TRBJ2-3, with 10 bases that match TRBD2. Germline V gene lookup returns CDR1 SNHLY and CDR2 FYNNEI. Losses at the gene ends were 6 bases for V and 2 bases for J; bases not matched to a gene: 5. The length of the CDR3 is 15 residues. The CDR3 sequence is CASRRTSGTTDTQYF. The CDR3 DNA follows: TGTGCCAGCAGGCGGACTAGCGGAACCACAGATACGCAGTATTTT.

The V and J genes are TRBV4-1 and TRBJ1-5; D perhaps matches TRBD1 (5 bases). V lost 3 bases, J lost 0 bases, and 12 bases lay in between. The V gene's germline CDR1 is MGHRA and CDR2 YSYEKL. The CDR3 sequence is 16 residues long. This CDR3 reads CASSQGGHHSNQPQHF. The CDR3 coding sequence is TGCGCCAGCAGCCAGGGTGGACACCATAGCAATCAGCCCCAGCATTTT.